This TCR beta chain emerged from a study of siplizumab effects on memory and regulatory T cells. From germline, CDR1 is SQVTM and CDR2 ANQGSEA. The length of the CDR3 is 12 residues. Trimming removed 6 bases at V and 3 bases at J, with 12 bases between. A remark on this clone: As yet, its antigen is unknown.

Per sample, the assay covered approximately 94,000 TCR templates. Repertoires were generated with immunoSEQ multiplex PCR, while TCRdb's copy carries only in-frame clones and drops some. The profile shows 55,000 to 70,000 clones, approximately 95% of them singletons. Study-level findings and limits: Naive T cells, seemingly more diverse than memory cells, seemed major alloresponse contributors. Unstimulated subset assignment was obtained for only a minor fraction of alloreactive clones.

This chain joins TRBV29-1 and TRBJ2-7; D not resolved. This clonotype was obtained from a human donor in good health. The sequenced sample was CD8+ T cells sorted from blood. CDR3: CSVNTGSYEQYF. The CDR3 coding sequence is TGCAGCGTGAACACGGGCAGCTACGAGCAGTACTTC.